This TCR beta chain stems from a study of T cell responses to AZD1222 COVID-19 vaccine. General observations from the study: Clonal diversity was possibly underestimated, and white British individuals and females predominated among donors.

Measured with immunoSEQ multiplex PCR; TCRdb has only the in-frame clones, and not every one. There are more than 150,000 clones in the sample; 80% to 95% occur only once, and less than 11% lies in the top ten. The CDR3 length is 16 residues. The ends lost 2 bases at V and 4 bases at J; junction bases unmatched: 4. Germline V gene data show CDR1 as MNHEY and CDR2 as SVGEGT. With respect to this clone: What it binds is unknown. In the same sample, other DNA sequences code for this CDR3.

The gene calls are TRBV6-2 or TRBV6-3 and TRBJ2-1; the match to TRBD2 covers 11 bases. This receptor was taken from an adult in good health. The sample here was peripheral blood, taken on day 0 of AZD1222 vaccination. CDR3 in DNA: TGTGCCAGCAGTTACAGTGTAGCGGGAGGGTACAATGAGCAGTTCTTC. This sequence encodes CASSYSVAGGYNEQFF.